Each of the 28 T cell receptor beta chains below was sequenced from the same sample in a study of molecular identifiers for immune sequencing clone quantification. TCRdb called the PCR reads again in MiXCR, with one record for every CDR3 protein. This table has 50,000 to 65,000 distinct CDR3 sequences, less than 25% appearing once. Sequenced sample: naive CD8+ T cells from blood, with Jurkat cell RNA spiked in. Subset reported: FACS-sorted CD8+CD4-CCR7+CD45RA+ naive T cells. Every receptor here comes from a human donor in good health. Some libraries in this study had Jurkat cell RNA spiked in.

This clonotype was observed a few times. In DNA, the CDR3 is TGTGCCAGCAGCTTACGGGAAGAGACCCAGTACTTC. This sequence encodes CASSLREETQYF. The chain uses TRBV7-9 and TRBJ2-5, with D hard to call. There are 12 residues in the CDR3. Germline V lookup: CDR1 SEHNR, CDR2 FQNEAQ (reference sequence). The ends were cut back, 2 bases at V and 3 bases at J, with 4 bases in the middle. The variable domain in full, with the rest retrieved from reference TRBV7-9 and TRBJ2-5, is DTGVSQNPRHKITKRGQNVTFRCDPISEHNRLYWYRQTLGQGPEFLTYFQNEAQLEKSRLLSDRFSAERPKGSFSTLEIQRTEQGDSAMYLCASSLREETQYFGPGTRLLVL.

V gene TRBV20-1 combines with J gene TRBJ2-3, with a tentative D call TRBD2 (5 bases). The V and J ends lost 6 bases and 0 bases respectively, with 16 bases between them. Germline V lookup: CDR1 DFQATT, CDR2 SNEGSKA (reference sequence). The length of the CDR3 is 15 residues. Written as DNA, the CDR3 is TGCAGTGCGACGCCCTTGTCGGGGAGCACAGATACGCAGTATTTT. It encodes CSATPLSGSTDTQYF.

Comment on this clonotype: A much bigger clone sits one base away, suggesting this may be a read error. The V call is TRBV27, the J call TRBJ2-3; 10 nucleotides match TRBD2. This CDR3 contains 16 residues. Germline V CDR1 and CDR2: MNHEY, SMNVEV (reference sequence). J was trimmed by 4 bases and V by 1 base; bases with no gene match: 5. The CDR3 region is CASSLFIAGGADTQYF. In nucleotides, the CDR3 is TGTGCCAGCAGTTTATTTATAGCGGGAGGCGCAGATACGCAGTATTTT.

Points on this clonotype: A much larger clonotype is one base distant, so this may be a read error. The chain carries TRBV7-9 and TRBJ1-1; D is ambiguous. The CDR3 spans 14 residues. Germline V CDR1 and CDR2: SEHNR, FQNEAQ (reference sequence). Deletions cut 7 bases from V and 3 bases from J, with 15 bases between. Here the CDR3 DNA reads TGTGCCAGCAACCCTGGGCGGAGGGACACTGAAGCTTTCTTT. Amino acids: CASNPGRRDTEAFF.

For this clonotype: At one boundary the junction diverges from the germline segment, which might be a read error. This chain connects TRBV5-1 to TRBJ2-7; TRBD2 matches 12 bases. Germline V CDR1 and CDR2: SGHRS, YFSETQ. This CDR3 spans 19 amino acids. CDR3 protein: CASSLVGLAGGPVVDERYF. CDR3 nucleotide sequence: TGCGCCAGCAGCTTGGTCGGTCTAGCGGGGGGGCCGGTGGTCGACGAGCGGTACTTC. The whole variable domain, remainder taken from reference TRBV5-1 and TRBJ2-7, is KAGVTQTPRYLIKTRGQQVTLSCSPISGHRSVSWYQQTPGQGLQFLFEYFSETQRNKGNFPGRFSGRQFSNSRSEMNVSTLELGDSALYLCASSLVGLAGGPVVDERYFGPGTRLTVT.

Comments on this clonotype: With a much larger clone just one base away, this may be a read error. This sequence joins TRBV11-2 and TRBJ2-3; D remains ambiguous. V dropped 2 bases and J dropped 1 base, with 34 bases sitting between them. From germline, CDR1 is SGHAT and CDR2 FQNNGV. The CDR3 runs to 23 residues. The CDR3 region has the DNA TGTGCCAGCAGCTTACCATCGATTATGGGCATTCTCTCACCCCACCTATGCACAGATACGCAGTATTTT. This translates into CASSLPSIMGILSPHLCTDTQYF.

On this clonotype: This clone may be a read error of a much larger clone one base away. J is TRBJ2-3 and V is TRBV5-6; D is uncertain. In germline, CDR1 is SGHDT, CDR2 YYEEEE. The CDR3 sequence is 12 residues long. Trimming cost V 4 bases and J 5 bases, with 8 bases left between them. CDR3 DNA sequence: TGTGCCAGCAGCATGGCTGGAGATACGCAGTATTTT. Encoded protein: CASSMAGDTQYF.

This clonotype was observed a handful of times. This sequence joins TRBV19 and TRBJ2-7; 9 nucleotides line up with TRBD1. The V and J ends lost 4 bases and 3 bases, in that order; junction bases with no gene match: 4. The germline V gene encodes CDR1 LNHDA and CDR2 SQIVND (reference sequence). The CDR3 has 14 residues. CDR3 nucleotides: TGTGCCAGTAGTAGGACAGGGGTGGACTACGAGCAGTACTTC. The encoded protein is CASSRTGVDYEQYF.

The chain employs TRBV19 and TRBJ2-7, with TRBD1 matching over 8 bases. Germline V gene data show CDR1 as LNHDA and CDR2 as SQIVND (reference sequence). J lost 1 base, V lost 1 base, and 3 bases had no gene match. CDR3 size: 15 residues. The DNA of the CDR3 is TGTGCCAGTAGTATAGGGACAGGGATATCCTACGAGCAGTACTTC. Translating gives CASSIGTGISYEQYF.

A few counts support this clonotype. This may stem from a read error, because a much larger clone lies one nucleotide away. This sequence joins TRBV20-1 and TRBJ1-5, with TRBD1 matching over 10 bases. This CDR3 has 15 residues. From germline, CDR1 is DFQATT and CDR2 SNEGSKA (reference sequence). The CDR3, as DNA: TGCAGTGCTAGGAAAGGGACAGGGGTTAATCAGCCCCGGCATTTT. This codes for CSARKGTGVNQPRHF.

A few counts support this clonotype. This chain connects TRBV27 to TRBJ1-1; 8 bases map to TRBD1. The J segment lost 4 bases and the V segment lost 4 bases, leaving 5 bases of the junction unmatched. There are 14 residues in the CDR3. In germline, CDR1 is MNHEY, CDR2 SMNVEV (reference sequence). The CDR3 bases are TGTGCCAGCAGTTCAGGGGGCTGGGGCACTGAAGCTTTCTTT. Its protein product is CASSSGGWGTEAFF.

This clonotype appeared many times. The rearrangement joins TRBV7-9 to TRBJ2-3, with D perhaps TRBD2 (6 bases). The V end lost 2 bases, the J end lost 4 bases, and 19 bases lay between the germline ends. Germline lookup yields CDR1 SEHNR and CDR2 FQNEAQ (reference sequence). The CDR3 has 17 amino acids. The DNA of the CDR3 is TGTGCCAGCAGCTTAAGGATCGGGGAGGTGATGGCAGATACGCAGTATTTT. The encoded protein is CASSLRIGEVMADTQYF.

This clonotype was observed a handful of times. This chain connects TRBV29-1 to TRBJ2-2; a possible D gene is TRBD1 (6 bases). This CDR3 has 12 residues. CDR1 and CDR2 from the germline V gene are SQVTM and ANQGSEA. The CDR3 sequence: CRVPGDTGELFF. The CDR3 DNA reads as TGCAGGGTTCCAGGGGACACCGGGGAGCTGTTTTTT.

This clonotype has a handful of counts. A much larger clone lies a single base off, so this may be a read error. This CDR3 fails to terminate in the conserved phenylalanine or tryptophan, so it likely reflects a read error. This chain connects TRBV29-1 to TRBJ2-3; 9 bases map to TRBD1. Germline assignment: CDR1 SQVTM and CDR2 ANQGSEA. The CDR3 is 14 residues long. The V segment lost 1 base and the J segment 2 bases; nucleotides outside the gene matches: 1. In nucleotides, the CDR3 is TGCAGCGTTGAAGGGACAGGGGTCACAGATACGCAGTATTCT. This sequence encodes CSVEGTGVTDTQYS.

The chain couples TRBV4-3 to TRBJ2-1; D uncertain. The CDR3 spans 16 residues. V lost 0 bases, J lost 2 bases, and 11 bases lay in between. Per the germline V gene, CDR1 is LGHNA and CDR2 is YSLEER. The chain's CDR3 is CASSQDGKGPYNEQFF. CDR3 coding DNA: TGCGCCAGCAGCCAAGATGGGAAAGGACCCTACAATGAGCAGTTCTTC.

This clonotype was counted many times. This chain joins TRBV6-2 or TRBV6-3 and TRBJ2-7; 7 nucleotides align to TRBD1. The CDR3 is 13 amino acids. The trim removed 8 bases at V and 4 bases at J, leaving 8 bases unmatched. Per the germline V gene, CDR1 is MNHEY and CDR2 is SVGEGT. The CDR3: CASRWTGGYEQYF. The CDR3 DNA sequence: TGTGCCAGCCGGTGGACAGGAGGTTACGAGCAGTACTTC.

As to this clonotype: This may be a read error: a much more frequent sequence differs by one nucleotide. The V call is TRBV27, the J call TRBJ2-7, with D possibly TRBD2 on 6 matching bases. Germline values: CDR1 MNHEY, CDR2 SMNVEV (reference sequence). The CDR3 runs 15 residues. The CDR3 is CASSLSGGISYGQYF. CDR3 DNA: TGTGCCAGCAGTTTATCCGGGGGAATTAGCTACGGGCAGTACTTC.

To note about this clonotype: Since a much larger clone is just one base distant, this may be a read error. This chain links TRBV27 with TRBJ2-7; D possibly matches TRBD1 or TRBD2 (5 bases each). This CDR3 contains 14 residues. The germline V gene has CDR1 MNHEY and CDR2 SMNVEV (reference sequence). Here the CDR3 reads CASSLFATDYEEYF. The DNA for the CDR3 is TGTGCCAGCAGTTTATTCGCGACAGACTACGAGGAGTACTTC.

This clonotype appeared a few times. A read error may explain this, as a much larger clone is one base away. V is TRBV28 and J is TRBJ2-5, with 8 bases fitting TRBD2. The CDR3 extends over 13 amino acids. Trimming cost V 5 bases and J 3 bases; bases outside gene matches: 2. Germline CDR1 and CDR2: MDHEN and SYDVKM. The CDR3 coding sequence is TGTGCCAGCAGTCGCGGGAGGAAAGAGACCCAGTACTTC. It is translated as CASSRGRKETQYF.

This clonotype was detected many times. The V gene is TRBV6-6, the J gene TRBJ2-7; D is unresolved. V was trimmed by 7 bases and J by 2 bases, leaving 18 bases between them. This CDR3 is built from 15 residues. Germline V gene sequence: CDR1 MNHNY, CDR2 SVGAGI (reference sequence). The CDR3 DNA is TGTGCCAGCATTTTGAGTCCAGCGTCCACCTACGAGCAGTACTTC. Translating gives CASILSPASTYEQYF.

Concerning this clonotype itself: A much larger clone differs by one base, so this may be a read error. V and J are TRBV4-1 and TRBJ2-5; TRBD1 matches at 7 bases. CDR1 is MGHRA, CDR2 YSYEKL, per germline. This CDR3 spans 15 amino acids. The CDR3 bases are TGCGCCAGCAGCCAATCAGACAGGGAACAAGAGGCCCAGTACTTC. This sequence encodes CASSQSDREQEAQYF.

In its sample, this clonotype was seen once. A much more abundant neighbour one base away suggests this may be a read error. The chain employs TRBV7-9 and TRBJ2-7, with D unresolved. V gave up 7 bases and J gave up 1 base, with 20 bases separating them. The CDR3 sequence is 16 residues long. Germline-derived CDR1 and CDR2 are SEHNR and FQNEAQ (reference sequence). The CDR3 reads CASIHPGSDLSYEQYF. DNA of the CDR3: TGTGCCAGCATCCATCCGGGTAGTGATCTTTCCTACGAGCAGTACTTC.

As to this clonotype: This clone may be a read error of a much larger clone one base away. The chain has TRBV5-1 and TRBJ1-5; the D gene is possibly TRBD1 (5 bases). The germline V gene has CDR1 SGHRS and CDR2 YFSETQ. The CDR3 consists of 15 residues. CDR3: CASSPGTASNRPQHF. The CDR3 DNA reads TGCGCCAGCAGCCCCGGGACCGCGAGCAATCGGCCCCAGCATTTT.

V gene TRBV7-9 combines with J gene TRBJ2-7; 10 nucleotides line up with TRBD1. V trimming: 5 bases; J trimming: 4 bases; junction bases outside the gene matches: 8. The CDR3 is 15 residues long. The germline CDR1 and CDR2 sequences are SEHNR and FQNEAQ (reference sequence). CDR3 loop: CASSHLDRGMYEQYF. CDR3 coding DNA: TGTGCCAGCAGCCACCTGGACAGGGGGATGTACGAGCAGTACTTC. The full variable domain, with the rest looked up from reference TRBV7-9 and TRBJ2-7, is DTGVSQNPRHKITKRGQNVTFRCDPISEHNRLYWYRQTLGQGPEFLTYFQNEAQLEKSRLLSDRFSAERPKGSFSTLEIQRTEQGDSAMYLCASSHLDRGMYEQYFGPGTRLTVT.

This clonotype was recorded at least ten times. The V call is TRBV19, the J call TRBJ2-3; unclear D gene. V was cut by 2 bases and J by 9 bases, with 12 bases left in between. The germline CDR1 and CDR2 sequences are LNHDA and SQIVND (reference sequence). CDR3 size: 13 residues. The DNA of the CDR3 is TGTGCCAGTAGTATACCGAGGCGATGCACGCAGTATTTT. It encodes CASSIPRRCTQYF.

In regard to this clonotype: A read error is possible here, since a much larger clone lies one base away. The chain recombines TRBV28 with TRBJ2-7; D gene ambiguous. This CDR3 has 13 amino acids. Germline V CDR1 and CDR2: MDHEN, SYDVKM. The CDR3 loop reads CASCAPSSYGQYF. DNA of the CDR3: TGTGCCAGCTGTGCTCCAAGCTCCTACGGGCAGTACTTC.

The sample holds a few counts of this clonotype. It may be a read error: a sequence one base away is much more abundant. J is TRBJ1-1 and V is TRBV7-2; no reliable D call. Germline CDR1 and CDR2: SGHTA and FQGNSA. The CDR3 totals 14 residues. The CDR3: CASSLLDFGTEALF. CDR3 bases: TGTGCCAGCAGCTTACTAGATTTTGGCACTGAAGCTCTCTTT. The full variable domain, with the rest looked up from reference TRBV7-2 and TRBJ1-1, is GAGVSQSPSNKVTEKGKDVELRCDPISGHTALYWYRQSLGQGLEFLIYFQGNSAPDKSGLPSDRFSAERTGGSVSTLTIQRTQQEDSAVYLCASSLLDFGTEALFGQGTRLTVV.

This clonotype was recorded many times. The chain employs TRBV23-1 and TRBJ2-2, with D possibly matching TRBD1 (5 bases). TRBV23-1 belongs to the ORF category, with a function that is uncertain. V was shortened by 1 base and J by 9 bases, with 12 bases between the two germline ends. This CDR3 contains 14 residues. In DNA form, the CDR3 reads TGCGCCAGCAGTCAATTCACAGGCGAACGGGAGCTGTTTTTT. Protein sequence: CASSQFTGERELFF.